The entry below describes one T cell receptor beta chain. Its antigen is not identified. TCRB transcripts that were expressed got sequenced, as all of the isolated RNA had been reverse transcribed. Generated by immunoSEQ multiplex PCR, the TCRdb table keeps only in-frame clones and is missing some. The sample yields about 450,000 clones, about an eighth seen once. Researchers reported sorting CD4+ naive, central memory, regulatory and stem cell-like memory cells via CD45RO/CCR7/CD25/CD127/CD95/CD27. This entry comes from a study of beta chain features in type 1 diabetes. Across the study: All of the samples together had 107,917,701 sorted cells examined. Study-wide results and caveats: Insertions were fewer and deletions more numerous at VDJ junctions in type 1 diabetes patients. Shortening that was moderate but significant affected the TCRB CDR3s of Type 1 diabetes patients in all four CD4+ subsets.

The TCR was taken from a woman aged 18-35 years in good health. Specimen: naive CD4+ T cells from blood.

CDR3 region: CAWSVRQRNQPQHF. For the CDR3, the DNA is TGTGCCTGGAGTGTACGACAGCGGAATCAGCCCCAGCATTTT. V is TRBV30 and J is TRBJ1-5; possible D gene TRBD1, 5 bases. With 0 bases removed from V and 4 bases from J, the gap between germline ends came to 10 bases. This CDR3 spans 14 amino acids. The germline gives CDR1 GTSNPN, CDR2 SVGIG (reference sequence).